By share of the sample, the clone carrying this T cell receptor beta chain is medium-sized. The sample originates from a study of T cells after yellow fever vaccination. The study, taken as a whole, reports: Sorted memory subsets on day 0 showed almost all vaccine-responding clonotypes to be undetectable.

With 0 bases removed from V and 5 bases from J, the gap between germline ends came to 7 bases. CDR1 is SGHTA and CDR2 is FQGNSA in the germline V gene. The CDR3 length is 13 residues. A universal primer site and UMIs were added as TCR cDNA was made by 5'RACE template switching. TCRdb analysed the 5' RACE reads with MiXCR anew, one entry per CDR3 protein. The sample has 11,000 to 15,000 distinct CDR3 sequences, 7.3% seen once. This chain uses TRBV7-2 with TRBJ2-5, with D unresolved. Sample: PBMCs, either bulk or a sorted T-cell subset (CD4+, CD8+, memory, or dextramer-sorted; not recorded which), taken on the day of the yellow fever booster vaccination. This TCR was sampled from a man aged 18 to 30 who received the YFV17D yellow fever vaccine. CDR3 in DNA: TGTGCCAGCAGCTTAGCCCAAGTGGAGACCCAGTACTTC. It encodes CASSLAQVETQYF.